This T cell receptor beta chain appears in the sequencing data of a study of tumor-infiltrating lymphocytes in primary liver carcinoma. From unsorted bulk tissue weighing about 20-33 mg, DNA and RNA were co-extracted. All patients had surgically resected primary liver carcinoma. Five separate regions of each tumor underwent sampling. In every tumor sample, viable tumor cells made up over 85%. This clonotype was seen ten or more times. This CDR3 has 13 residues. Trimming removed 0 bases at V and 3 bases at J, with 9 bases between. Germline-derived CDR1 and CDR2 are SQVTM and ANQGSEA. Making TCR beta cDNA involved approximately 0.5 ug total RNA and a constant-region primer. Amplification in three nested multiplex PCR rounds with slightly modified ARM-PCR gave rise to TCR beta libraries. Forward primers for TRBV1-TRBV30 and a C-beta reverse primer served the first two PCR rounds, at around 11 cycles each. MiXCR, run by TCRdb on the multiplex PCR reads, gives a single entry per CDR3 protein. This table has 100,000 to 150,000 distinct CDR3 sequences, approximately 64% appearing once.

Sequencing was done on a sample of liver tumor tissue from sampling region 3. As for subset: tumor region T3, left-lateral pole. The chain is built from TRBV29-1 and TRBJ2-7, with D unclear. This receptor was obtained from a woman in her sixties or seventies with primary liver carcinoma and hepatitis B virus infection. The CDR3 region has the DNA TGCAGCGTTGAAGACCCCCCTGACTACGAGCAGTACTTC. Its translation is CSVEDPPDYEQYF.